Listed below are T cell receptor beta chains from one sample, sequenced in a study of shared clonotypes between healthy human individuals. The data were produced by immunoSEQ multiplex PCR, yet TCRdb's version contains in-frame clones alone and is incomplete. The table shows 850,000 to 1,200,000 clones, with 65% to 75% occurring only once. Material: memory CD4+ T cells sorted from blood. These receptor sequences come from a man aged 18 to 30 in good health. Both conserved end residues are part of each CDR3. D genes are given only for firm matches. Clone size is shown for a subset of rows, as once, few, many or a class of expanded clone.

d_call,v_call,clone_size,j_call,cdr3_aa,cdr3_nt
TRBD1,TRBV25-1,NA,TRBJ2-1,CASSGTGGYNEQFF,TGTGCCAGCAGTGGAACAGGGGGGTACAATGAGCAGTTCTTC
NA,TRBV9,NA,TRBJ2-1,CASSVAPSGASYNEQFF,TGTGCCAGCAGCGTAGCCCCGTCGGGGGCATCCTACAATGAGCAGTTCTTC
NA,TRBV11-2,NA,TRBJ2-7,CASSPRYEQYF,TGTGCCAGCAGCCCCCGTTACGAGCAGTACTTC
NA,TRBV15,NA,TRBJ2-5,CATSRVAGRVAGTQYF,TGTGCCACCAGCAGAGTTGCGGGAAGGGTTGCAGGGACCCAGTACTTC
NA,TRBV9,NA,TRBJ2-1,CASSPGVGRNEQFF,TGTGCCAGCAGCCCTGGGGTGGGCCGGAATGAGCAGTTCTTC
NA,TRBV7-9,NA,TRBJ2-2,CASSPWDTETGELFF,TGTGCCAGCAGCCCCTGGGACACCGAGACCGGGGAGCTGTTTTTT
NA,TRBV28,NA,TRBJ1-6,CASIRSIIGSYPLHF,TGTGCCAGCATCCGCTCGATAATTGGGTCCTATCCCCTCCACTTT
NA,TRBV10-2,NA,TRBJ2-7,CASSESGRRYEQYF,TGCGCCAGCAGTGAGTCAGGCCGGAGGTACGAGCAGTACTTC
NA,TRBV2,NA,TRBJ1-2,CASSEKAARKNGYTF,TGTGCCAGCAGTGAGAAGGCGGCAAGGAAGAATGGCTACACCTTC
NA,TRBV6-5,NA,TRBJ2-1,CASSYSKAANEQFF,TGTGCCAGCAGTTACTCGAAAGCGGCCAATGAGCAGTTCTTC
NA,TRBV19,NA,TRBJ2-5,CASSRQKETQYF,TGTGCCAGTAGTAGACAGAAAGAGACCCAGTACTTC
NA,TRBV18,NA,TRBJ1-1,CASSSTAGEGTEAFF,TGTGCCAGCTCATCCACGGCAGGGGAAGGGACTGAAGCTTTCTTT
NA,TRBV19,NA,TRBJ1-2,CASSRAASLTGGYTF,TGTGCCAGTAGTAGGGCAGCGTCACTCACGGGGGGCTACACCTTC
NA,TRBV27,NA,TRBJ1-1,CASSPSHRREAFF,TGTGCCAGCAGTCCCTCCCATCGCAGGGAAGCTTTCTTT
TRBD1,TRBV10-2,once,TRBJ2-5,CASNQQGARETQYF,TGCGCCAGCAACCAACAGGGGGCCAGGGAGACCCAGTACTTC
NA,TRBV7-2,once,TRBJ2-7,CASSPAVGVIHEQYF,TGTGCCAGCAGCCCAGCGGTTGGGGTGATCCACGAGCAGTACTTC
NA,TRBV11-2,NA,TRBJ1-1,CASSLEVGLNTEAFF,TGTGCCAGCAGCTTAGAGGTAGGGCTGAACACTGAAGCTTTCTTT
NA,TRBV5-1,NA,TRBJ2-7,CASSPRQDPYEQYF,TGCGCCAGCAGCCCACGACAGGACCCCTACGAGCAGTACTTC
NA,TRBV12-5,NA,TRBJ2-2,CASGRGTGELFF,TGTGCTAGTGGGAGGGGGACCGGGGAGCTGTTTTTT
NA,TRBV10-2,NA,TRBJ2-1,CATSPTGEGMQFF,TGCGCCACCTCACCGACAGGCGAAGGAATGCAGTTCTTC
NA,TRBV11-3,NA,TRBJ2-1,CASSLAGAYNEQFF,TGTGCCAGCAGCTTAGCGGGAGCATACAATGAGCAGTTCTTC
TRBD2,TRBV5-1,NA,TRBJ2-1,CASSLRGVDEQFF,TGCGCCAGCAGCTTGCGGGGGGTTGATGAGCAGTTCTTC
NA,TRBV15,once,TRBJ2-2,CATSRDDRFLATGELFF,TGTGCCACCAGCAGAGATGACAGATTTTTAGCCACCGGGGAGCTGTTTTTT
NA,TRBV7-2,NA,TRBJ2-7,CASSIQAGTAVSYEQYF,TGTGCCAGCAGTATCCAGGCCGGGACCGCCGTCTCCTACGAGCAGTACTTC
NA,TRBV6-5,NA,TRBJ1-5,CASRWTENQPQHF,TGTGCCAGCAGGTGGACAGAAAATCAGCCCCAGCATTTT
NA,TRBV25-1,NA,TRBJ2-7,CASSRGGWYEQYF,TGTGCCAGCAGTAGGGGCGGGTGGTACGAGCAGTACTTC
NA,TRBV9,NA,TRBJ1-1,CASSVEGDGTEAFF,TGTGCCAGCAGCGTAGAAGGCGATGGGACTGAAGCTTTCTTT
TRBD2,TRBV10-3,NA,TRBJ2-3,CAVGLAGTDTQYF,TGTGCCGTCGGACTAGCGGGAACCGATACGCAGTATTTT
TRBD1,TRBV11-2,NA,TRBJ1-5,CASSPLGDRPSNQPQHF,TGTGCCAGCAGCCCCCTGGGGGACAGGCCTAGCAATCAGCCCCAGCATTTT
NA,TRBV28,NA,TRBJ2-7,CASSPPGATSLYEQYF,TGTGCCAGCAGCCCGCCAGGGGCAACCTCCCTCTACGAGCAGTACTTC
TRBD2,TRBV5-1,once,TRBJ2-5,CASSLGLAVETQYF,TGCGCCAGCAGCTTGGGACTAGCGGTGGAGACCCAGTACTTC
NA,TRBV21-1,few,TRBJ1-6,CAIKGDNNSPLHF,TGTGCCATCAAGGGGGACAATAATTCACCCCTCCACTTT
TRBD2,TRBV29-1,NA,TRBJ2-2,CSAKTSSGGLFF,TGCAGCGCCAAGACTAGCTCCGGGGGGCTGTTTTTT
NA,TRBV5-1,NA,TRBJ1-6,CASSGSGDYNSPLHF,TGCGCCAGCAGCGGGTCGGGGGACTATAATTCACCCCTCCACTTT
NA,TRBV4-3,NA,TRBJ2-5,CASSRLGTTQETQYF,TGCGCCAGCAGCCGACTAGGGACAACTCAAGAGACCCAGTACTTC
TRBD1,TRBV5-4,NA,TRBJ2-1,CASSLGGTGGNEQFF,TGTGCCAGCAGCTTGGGCGGGACAGGGGGCAATGAGCAGTTCTTC
NA,TRBV7-2,NA,TRBJ1-1,CASSSSRVTEAFF,TGTGCCAGCAGCTCCTCCAGGGTTACTGAAGCTTTCTTT